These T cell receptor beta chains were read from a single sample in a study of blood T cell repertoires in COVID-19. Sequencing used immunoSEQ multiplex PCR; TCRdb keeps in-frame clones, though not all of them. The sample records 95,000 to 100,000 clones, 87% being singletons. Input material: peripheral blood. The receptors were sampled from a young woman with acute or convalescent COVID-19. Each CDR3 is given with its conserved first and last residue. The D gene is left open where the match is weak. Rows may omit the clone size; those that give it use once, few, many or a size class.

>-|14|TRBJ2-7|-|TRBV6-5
CASRSDWRGGEQYF
TGTGCCAGCAGGTCGGACTGGCGGGGTGGTGAGCAGTACTTC
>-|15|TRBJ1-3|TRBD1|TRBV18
CASSPDRGVVATIYF
TGTGCCAGCTCACCTGACAGGGGGGTCGTCGCCACCATATATTTT
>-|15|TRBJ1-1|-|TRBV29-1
CSGQQVGWMNTEAFF
TGCAGCGGGCAGCAGGTAGGATGGATGAACACTGAAGCTTTCTTT
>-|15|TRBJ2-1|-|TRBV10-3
CAISPGGKGNNEQFF
TGTGCCATCAGTCCCGGGGGAAAGGGGAACAATGAGCAGTTCTTC
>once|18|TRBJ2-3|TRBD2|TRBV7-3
CASSPFGLAGGNTDTQYF
TGTGCCAGCAGCCCATTCGGACTAGCGGGGGGCAACACAGATACGCAGTATTTT
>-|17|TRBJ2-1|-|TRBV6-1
CASSEAHRRVSHNEQFF
TGTGCCAGCAGTGAAGCGCATAGGAGGGTGTCCCACAATGAGCAGTTCTTC
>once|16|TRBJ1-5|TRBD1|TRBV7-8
CASSLGTGGISQPQHF
TGTGCCAGCAGCCTGGGGACAGGGGGCATCAGTCAGCCCCAGCATTTT
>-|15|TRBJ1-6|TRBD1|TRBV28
CASRLRDRHNSPLHF
TGTGCCAGCAGACTCCGGGACAGACATAATTCACCCCTCCACTTT
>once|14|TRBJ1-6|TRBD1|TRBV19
CASSMDRGGSPLHF
TGTGCCAGTAGTATGGACAGGGGGGGTTCACCCCTCCACTTT
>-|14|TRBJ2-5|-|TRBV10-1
CASSESTGRETQYF
TGCGCCAGCAGTGAGTCAACAGGGCGGGAGACCCAGTACTTC
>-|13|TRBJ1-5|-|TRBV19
CASTGRENQPQHF
TGTGCCAGTACCGGCAGGGAAAATCAGCCCCAGCATTTT
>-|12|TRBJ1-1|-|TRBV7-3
CASSLAGAEAFF
TGTGCCAGCAGCTTAGCAGGGGCTGAAGCTTTCTTT
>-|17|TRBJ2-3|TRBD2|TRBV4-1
CASSPGTSGLSTDTQYF
TGCGCCAGCAGTCCAGGGACTAGCGGCCTGAGCACAGATACGCAGTATTTT
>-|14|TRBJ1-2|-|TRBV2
CASSLGGFNYGYTF
TGTGCCAGCAGCCTAGGGGGTTTTAACTATGGCTACACCTTC
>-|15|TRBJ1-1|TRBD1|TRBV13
CASSLGGTVNTEAFF
TGTGCCAGCAGCTTAGGGGGGACAGTAAACACTGAAGCTTTCTTT
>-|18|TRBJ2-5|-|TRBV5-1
CASSLASLAQPGKQTQYF
TGCGCCAGCAGCTTGGCTTCCCTAGCGCAACCCGGGAAACAGACCCAGTACTTC
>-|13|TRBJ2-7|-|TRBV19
CASSMESSYEQYF
TGTGCCAGTAGTATGGAGAGTTCCTACGAGCAGTACTTC
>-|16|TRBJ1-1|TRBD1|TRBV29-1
CSVERGTALMNTEAFF
TGCAGCGTTGAAAGGGGGACAGCGCTTATGAACACTGAAGCTTTCTTT
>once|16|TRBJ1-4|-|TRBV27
CASSSTLLAINEKLFF
TGTGCCAGCAGTTCGACTCTGTTAGCTATTAATGAAAAACTGTTTTTT
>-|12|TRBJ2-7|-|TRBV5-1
CASSRQSYEQYF
TGCGCCAGCAGCCGACAGTCCTACGAGCAGTACTTC
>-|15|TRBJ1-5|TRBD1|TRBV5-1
CASSLMTGQNQPQHF
TGCGCCAGCAGCTTGATGACAGGGCAAAATCAGCCCCAGCATTTT
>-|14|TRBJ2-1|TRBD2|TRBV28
CASSLAGVSDEQFF
TGTGCCAGCAGTTTAGCGGGGGTGAGCGATGAGCAGTTCTTC
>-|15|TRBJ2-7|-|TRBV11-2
CASFLAEGKLYEQYF
TGTGCCAGCTTTCTGGCGGAGGGGAAACTCTACGAGCAGTACTTC
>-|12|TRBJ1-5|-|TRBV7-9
CASSRDGQPQHF
TGTGCCAGCAGCCGGGATGGTCAGCCCCAGCATTTT
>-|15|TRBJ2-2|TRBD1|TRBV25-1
CASSPGQRLTGELFF
TGTGCCAGCAGCCCGGGACAGAGACTCACCGGGGAGCTGTTTTTT
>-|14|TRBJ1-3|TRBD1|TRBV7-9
CASSPDRAVDTIYF
TGTGCCAGCAGCCCGGACAGGGCGGTAGACACCATATATTTT
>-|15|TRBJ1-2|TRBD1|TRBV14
CASSQDRDRVYGYTF
TGTGCCAGCAGCCAAGATAGGGACAGGGTCTATGGCTACACCTTC
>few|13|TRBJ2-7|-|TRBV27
CASSIGQTYEQYF
TGTGCCAGCAGTATTGGACAGACCTACGAGCAGTACTTC
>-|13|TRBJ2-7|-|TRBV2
CASSEAPLYEQYF
TGTGCCAGCAGTGAGGCCCCGCTCTACGAGCAGTACTTC
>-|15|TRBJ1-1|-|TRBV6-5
CASSYHRPTDTEAFF
TGTGCCAGCAGTTATCACAGACCGACGGACACTGAAGCTTTCTTT
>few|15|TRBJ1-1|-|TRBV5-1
CASSLRALAGTEAFF
TGCGCCAGCAGCTTGAGGGCTTTAGCGGGAACTGAAGCTTTCTTT
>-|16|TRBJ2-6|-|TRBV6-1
CASSATHLAGANVLTF
TGTGCCAGCAGTGCTACTCACTTGGCTGGGGCCAACGTCCTGACTTTC
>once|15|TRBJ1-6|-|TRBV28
CASSRLQGSRSPLHF
TGTGCCAGCAGTAGACTCCAGGGGAGTCGTTCACCCCTCCACTTT
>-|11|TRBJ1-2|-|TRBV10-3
CAIRTAYGYTF
TGTGCCATCAGGACAGCCTATGGCTACACCTTC
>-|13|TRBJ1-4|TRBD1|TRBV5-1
CASSLGDREKLFF
TGCGCCAGCAGCTTGGGGGACAGGGAAAAACTGTTTTTT
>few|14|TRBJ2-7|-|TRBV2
CASSGTASSYEQYF
TGTGCCAGCAGTGGGACAGCTAGCTCCTACGAGCAGTACTTC
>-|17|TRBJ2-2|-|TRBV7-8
CASSLAQATPNTGELFF
TGTGCCAGCAGCTTAGCACAGGCCACCCCGAACACCGGGGAGCTGTTTTTT
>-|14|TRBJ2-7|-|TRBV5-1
CASSSYGDSYEQYF
TGCGCCAGCAGCTCATACGGGGACTCCTACGAGCAGTACTTC
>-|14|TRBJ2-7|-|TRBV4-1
CASSQDQSYYEQYF
TGCGCCAGCAGCCAAGATCAGTCGTACTACGAGCAGTACTTC
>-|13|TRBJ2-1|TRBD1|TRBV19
CASRQGFYNEQFF
TGTGCCAGCCGACAGGGCTTCTACAATGAGCAGTTCTTC
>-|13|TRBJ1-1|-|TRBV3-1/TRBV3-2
CASSGDGHDEAFF
TGTGCCAGCAGCGGAGATGGACATGATGAAGCTTTCTTT
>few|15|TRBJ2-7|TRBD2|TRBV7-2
CASSFLPAGESEQYF
TGTGCCAGCAGCTTCCTCCCAGCGGGGGAAAGCGAGCAGTACTTC
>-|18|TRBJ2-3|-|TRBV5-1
CASSLIGKIDTSTDTQYF
TGCGCCAGCAGCTTAATCGGCAAGATCGACACTAGCACAGATACGCAGTATTTT
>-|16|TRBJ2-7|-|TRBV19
CASSINVPSATYEQYF
TGTGCCAGTAGTATAAACGTCCCTAGCGCGACCTACGAGCAGTACTTC
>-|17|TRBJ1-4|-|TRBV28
CASSFPSGGATNEKLFF
TGTGCCAGCAGTTTCCCCTCGGGGGGCGCAACTAATGAAAAACTGTTTTTT
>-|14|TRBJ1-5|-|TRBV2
CASRQSSGNQPQHF
TGTGCCAGCAGACAGTCCAGTGGCAATCAGCCCCAGCATTTT
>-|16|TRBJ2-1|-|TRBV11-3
CASSFESWRGPHEQFF
TGTGCCAGCAGCTTCGAGTCGTGGAGGGGGCCGCATGAGCAGTTCTTC
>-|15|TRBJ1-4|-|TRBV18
CASSPNSATNEKLFF
TGTGCCAGCTCACCCAACTCTGCAACTAATGAAAAACTGTTTTTT
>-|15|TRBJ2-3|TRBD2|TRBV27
CASRTGRGAGDTQYF
TGTGCCAGCCGGACGGGGCGGGGGGCCGGAGATACGCAGTATTTT
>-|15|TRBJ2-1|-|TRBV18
CASSRGGGSYNEQFF
TGTGCCAGCTCACGAGGTGGCGGCTCCTACAATGAGCAGTTCTTC
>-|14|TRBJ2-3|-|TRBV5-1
CASSLAGPLSTQYF
TGCGCCAGCAGCTTGGCAGGGCCCCTTAGTACGCAGTATTTT
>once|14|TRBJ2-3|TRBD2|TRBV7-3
CASTRGGGADTQYF
TGTGCCAGCACCCGGGGCGGGGGGGCAGATACGCAGTATTTT
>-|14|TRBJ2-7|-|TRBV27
CASSQQAPRYEQYF
TGTGCCAGCAGTCAACAGGCCCCTCGGTACGAGCAGTACTTC
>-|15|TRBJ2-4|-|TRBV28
CASSPTLTGVDIQYF
TGTGCCAGCAGCCCAACATTGACAGGAGTAGACATTCAGTACTTC
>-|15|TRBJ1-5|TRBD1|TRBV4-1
CASSQGQGLDQPQHF
TGCGCCAGCAGCCAAGGACAGGGGCTGGATCAACCCCAGCATTTT
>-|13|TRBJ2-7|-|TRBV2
CASSPYSAYEQYF
TGTGCCAGCAGTCCTTACAGTGCCTACGAGCAGTACTTC
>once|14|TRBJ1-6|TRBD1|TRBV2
CASSRQGLNSPLHF
TGTGCCAGCAGTCGACAGGGGCTTAATTCACCCCTCCACTTT
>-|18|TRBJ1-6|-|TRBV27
CASSSSGAPSSYNSPLHF
TGTGCCAGCAGTTCATCGGGGGCCCCAAGCTCCTATAATTCACCCCTCCACTTT
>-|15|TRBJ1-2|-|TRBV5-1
CASSYDLGTYYGYTF
TGCGCCAGCAGCTATGATCTCGGGACTTACTATGGCTACACCTTC